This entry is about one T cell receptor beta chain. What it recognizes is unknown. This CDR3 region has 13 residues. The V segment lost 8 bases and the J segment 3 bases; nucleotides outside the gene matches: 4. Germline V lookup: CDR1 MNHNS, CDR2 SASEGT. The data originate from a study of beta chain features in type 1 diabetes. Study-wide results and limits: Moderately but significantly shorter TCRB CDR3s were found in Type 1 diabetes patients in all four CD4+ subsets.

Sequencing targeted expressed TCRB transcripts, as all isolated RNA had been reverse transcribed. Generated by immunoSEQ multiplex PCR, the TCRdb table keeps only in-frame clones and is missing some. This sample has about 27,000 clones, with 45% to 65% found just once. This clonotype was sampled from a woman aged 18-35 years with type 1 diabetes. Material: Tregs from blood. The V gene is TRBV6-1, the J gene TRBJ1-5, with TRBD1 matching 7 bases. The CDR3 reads CASGTDLNQPQHF. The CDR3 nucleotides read TGTGCCAGCGGGACAGACCTCAATCAGCCCCAGCATTTT.